A selection of T cell receptor beta chains follows, all from one sample in a study of early T cells in non-severe SARS-CoV-2 infection. TCRdb fed the 5' RACE reads into MiXCR, producing one record per CDR3 protein. The sample lists roughly 40,000 distinct CDR3 sequences; around 4.1% were seen once. The sequenced sample consisted of whole blood. The receptors come from an adult who was a healthcare worker with PCR-confirmed SARS-CoV-2 infection or an uninfected control (not recorded which). Both conserved end residues are part of each CDR3. Each record gives: clone size, D gene, J gene, V gene, CDR3 DNA, CDR3 protein. The D gene is left open where the match is weak. Only some rows state a clone size, as once, few, many or a class for expanded clones.

many . TRBJ2-1 TRBV9 TGTGCCAGCACCCCCGGGGGACGCTCCTACAATGAGCAGTTCTTC CASTPGGRSYNEQFF
. . TRBJ2-7 TRBV7-9 TGTGCCAGCAGCTTAGACGCATCCTACGAGCAGTACTTC CASSLDASYEQYF
many . TRBJ1-5 TRBV29-1 TGCAGCGTTGCGAGACAGAATAGCAATCAGCCCCAGCATTTT CSVARQNSNQPQHF
many . TRBJ2-7 TRBV29-1 TGCAGCGTTGCCGGAGGCCAGGGATGGAACGAGCAGTACTTC CSVAGGQGWNEQYF
many TRBD2 TRBJ2-7 TRBV5-1 TGCGCCAGCAGCTTGACTAGCGGGAGCGGCAACGAGCAGTACTTC CASSLTSGSGNEQYF
few . TRBJ2-5 TRBV5-1 TGCGCCAGCAGTTATTACCCGGGACGGCCGCAAGAGACCCAGTACTTC CASSYYPGRPQETQYF
many TRBD1 TRBJ1-5 TRBV18 TGTGCCAGCTCTCCTTTTACAGGGGACAATCAGCCCCAGCATTTT CASSPFTGDNQPQHF
few TRBD1 TRBJ2-1 TRBV24-1 TGTGCCACCAGTGATCGACATACAGGGGATGAGCAGTTCTTC CATSDRHTGDEQFF
many TRBD2 TRBJ2-5 TRBV12-3/TRBV12-4 TGTGCCAGCAGTTTCTTCCCTAGCGGGCCCCAAGAGACCCAGTACTTC CASSFFPSGPQETQYF
many TRBD2 TRBJ2-2 TRBV14 TGTGCCAGCAGCCAAGAAAGGATCGGACTAGCGGGAACCGGGGAGCTGTTTTTT CASSQERIGLAGTGELFF
many TRBD1 TRBJ2-7 TRBV12-3/TRBV12-4 TGTGCCAGCAGTTGGGACAGCCCCGGCTACGAGCAGTACTTC CASSWDSPGYEQYF
many TRBD1 TRBJ2-1 TRBV4-1 TGCGCCAGCAGCCCTTGGACAGGGAAAGACCTCAATGAGCAGTTCTTC CASSPWTGKDLNEQFF
. . TRBJ2-5 TRBV11-2 TGTGCCAGCAGCTCTGACGCTTATTCCCAAGAGACCCAGTACTTC CASSSDAYSQETQYF
many . TRBJ2-1 TRBV2 TGTGCCAGCACCAGGGGGGCCTACAATGAGCAGTTCTTC CASTRGAYNEQFF
many TRBD1 TRBJ1-2 TRBV2 TGTGCCAGCAGTGAAGTTCAGGGGGTAGGAGGCTACACCTTC CASSEVQGVGGYTF
. . TRBJ1-5 TRBV5-6 TGTGCCAGCAGCTTGTGGGGTTTGAGCAATCAGCCCCAGCATTTT CASSLWGLSNQPQHF
few . TRBJ2-2 TRBV29-1 TGCAGCGTTGAAATCCCCCCGATGAACACCGGGGAGCTGTTTTTT CSVEIPPMNTGELFF
many . TRBJ2-3 TRBV5-5 TGTGCCAGCAGCTTGGATATCACAGATACGCAGTATTTT CASSLDITDTQYF
many . TRBJ2-2 TRBV7-6 TGTGCCAGCAGCTTAGGTCCCACCGGGGAGCTGTTTTTT CASSLGPTGELFF
many . TRBJ1-5 TRBV6-5 TGTGCCACCGGCTACGACGGCAATCAGCCCCAGCATTTT CATGYDGNQPQHF
. . TRBJ1-6 TRBV4-1 TGCGCCAGCAGCCAAGATGCAGGGGCCGGTTCACCCCTCCACTTT CASSQDAGAGSPLHF
many TRBD2 TRBJ2-3 TRBV29-1 TGCAGCGTTACCACTAGCGGGATTACCCACAAGGTCTGGGATTTT CSVTTSGITHKVWDF
few . TRBJ2-1 TRBV2 TGTGCCAGCAGTCGGAAAATTTTGAATGAGCAGTTCTTC CASSRKILNEQFF
many . TRBJ1-6 TRBV10-3 TGTGCCATCAGCGAGGGGGGCAACTATAATTCACCCCTCCACTTT CAISEGGNYNSPLHF